The 27 T cell receptor beta chains below were found in one sample sequenced in a study of blood T cell repertoires in COVID-19. Sequencing used immunoSEQ multiplex PCR; TCRdb keeps in-frame clones, though not all of them. The sample lists 65,000 to 100,000 clones; roughly 80% were seen once. Sequences were obtained from peripheral blood. These TCRs come from a human donor in a cohort sampled during active COVID-19.

The V call is TRBV9, the J call TRBJ1-6; 7 bases are a match to TRBD1. The CDR3 is 15 amino acids. Germline V gives CDR1 SGDLS, CDR2 YYNGEE. Unmatched junction bases numbered 5, after V lost 0 bases and J lost 8 bases. The CDR3 DNA reads as TGTGCCAGCAGCGTAGGGGTGACAGGGTATTCACCCCTCCACTTT. Translating gives CASSVGVTGYSPLHF. The full variable domain, its missing parts supplied by reference TRBV9 and TRBJ1-6, is DSGVTQTPKHLITATGQRVTLRCSPRSGDLSVYWYQQSLDQGLQFLIQYYNGEERAKGNILERFSAQQFPDLHSELNLSSLELGDSALYFCASSVGVTGYSPLHFGNGTRLTVT.

This rearrangement joins TRBV5-4 to TRBJ2-2, with 11 bases lining up with TRBD2. The CDR3 is 17 residues long. V dropped 4 bases and J dropped 2; count of bases not matched to a gene: 7. Germline V gene data show CDR1 as SGHNT and CDR2 as YYREEE (reference sequence). As DNA, the CDR3 is TGTGCCAGCAGCCCAGGGACTAGCGGTCGTAACACCGGGGAGCTGTTTTTT. Translating gives CASSPGTSGRNTGELFF. Together with reference TRBV5-4 and TRBJ2-2, the CDR3 gives the full variable domain: ETGVTQSPTHLIKTRGQQVTLRCSSQSGHNTVSWYQQALGQGPQFIFQYYREEENGRGNFPPRFSGLQFPNYSSELNVNALELDDSALYLCASSPGTSGRNTGELFFGEGSRLTVL.

This chain links TRBV7-9 with TRBJ2-7; D might be TRBD1 (6 bases). Trimming removed 4 bases from V and 7 bases from J, with 11 bases in between. The V gene's germline CDR1 is SEHNR and CDR2 FQNEAQ (reference sequence). The CDR3 totals 12 residues. CDR3 protein: CASSYRVGEQYF. Here the CDR3 DNA reads TGTGCCAGCAGCTACAGGGTCGGGGAGCAGTACTTC.

This chain joins TRBV1 and TRBJ2-5; the table's TRBD2 call for D was not verified on the DNA. TRBV1 is a documented pseudogene. There are 17 residues in the CDR3. CDR3 in DNA: TGCACCAGCAGCCAAGAAATACAGCGGAGATCACAAGAGACCCAGTACTTC. Protein: CTSSQEIQRRSQETQYF.

The chain couples TRBV7-6 to TRBJ1-2; D is possibly TRBD1 (5 bases). Germline V gene data show CDR1 as SGHVS and CDR2 as FNYEAQ. Deletions cut 5 bases from V and 6 bases from J, with 19 bases between. CDR3 size: 15 residues. The CDR3, as DNA: TGTGCCAGCAGCCCCCTCCGGGAGGGGAAGAATGGCTACACCTTC. It is translated as CASSPLREGKNGYTF.

The chain has TRBV7-9 and TRBJ2-7, with 10 bases identical to TRBD2. V trimming: 1 base; J trimming: 3 bases; junction bases outside the gene matches: 3. This CDR3 has 15 amino acids. Germline CDR1 is SEHNR and CDR2 is FQNEAQ (reference sequence). The CDR3 region is CASSLEVAGGYEQYF. The CDR3, as DNA: TGTGCCAGCAGCTTAGAGGTAGCGGGGGGCTACGAGCAGTACTTC.

This chain connects TRBV7-8 to TRBJ1-6; 9 nucleotides align to TRBD1. CDR3 length: 15 residues. Germline-derived CDR1 and CDR2 are SGHVS and FQNEAQ. V shed 5 bases, J shed 9 bases, and the junction held 8 bases outside the gene matches. CDR3 amino acids: CASSPGQGWGSPLHF. CDR3 nucleotide sequence: TGTGCCAGCAGCCCGGGACAGGGATGGGGTTCACCCCTCCACTTT.

The chain recombines TRBV6-5 with TRBJ1-6; no clear D gene. Trimming removed 8 bases from V and 2 bases from J, with 13 bases in between. The CDR3 runs to 15 residues. The germline CDR1 and CDR2 sequences are MNHEY and SVGAGI. The CDR3 coding sequence is TGTGCCAGCCTAGTTTCGCGAACCTATAATTCACCCCTCCACTTT. Amino acids: CASLVSRTYNSPLHF.

This clone has a handful of counts. This rearrangement joins TRBV7-8 to TRBJ1-3; D unclear. V was trimmed by 3 bases and J by 0 bases, leaving 18 bases between them. From germline, CDR1 is SGHVS and CDR2 FQNEAQ. This CDR3 contains 18 residues. The CDR3: CASSFRPNLARSGNTIYF. In DNA form, the CDR3 reads TGTGCCAGCAGCTTTCGGCCTAACTTAGCCCGCTCTGGAAACACCATATATTTT. The entire variable domain, with the rest obtained from reference TRBV7-8 and TRBJ1-3, is as follows: GAGVSQSPRYKVAKRGQDVALRCDPISGHVSLFWYQQALGQGPEFLTYFQNEAQLDKSGLPSDRFFAERPEGSVSTLKIQRTQQEDSAVYLCASSFRPNLARSGNTIYFGEGSWLTVV.

V and J are TRBV10-3 and TRBJ2-1, with TRBD2 identical over 8 bases. Germline trimming cut 4 bases from V and 1 base from J; bases unmatched to any gene: 9. The CDR3 is 17 amino acids. Germline V CDR1 and CDR2: ENHRY, SYGVKD. The CDR3 bases are TGTGCCATCAGTGCCAGCGGGGGTCAGGAGTCCTACAATGAGCAGTTCTTC. Translated: CAISASGGQESYNEQFF.

This chain joins TRBV6-5 and TRBJ2-3; D possibly corresponds to TRBD1 (6 bases). CDR1 is MNHEY and CDR2 is SVGAGI in the germline V gene. This CDR3 spans 14 amino acids. The germline V and J ends were trimmed by 5 bases and 1 base, with 10 bases remaining between them. The CDR3 DNA reads as TGTGCCAGCAGTCCGTCAGGGGGCACAGATACGCAGTATTTT. It encodes CASSPSGGTDTQYF.

The chain uses TRBV6-4 and TRBJ2-1; perhaps TRBD1 as D (7 bases). There are 16 residues in the CDR3. Germline V gives CDR1 MRHNA, CDR2 SNTAGT. Trimming took 3 bases from V and 0 from J, leaving 12 bases between them. CDR3 in amino acids: CASSDRQGGSYNEQFF. The CDR3 bases are TGTGCCAGCAGTGATAGACAGGGAGGCTCCTACAATGAGCAGTTCTTC.

The J gene is TRBJ1-1, the V gene TRBV28, with D possibly TRBD1 on 5 matching bases. The CDR3 loop spans 14 amino acids. Trimming stripped 2 bases from V and 1 base from J, with 8 bases between. CDR1 and CDR2 from the germline V gene are MDHEN and SYDVKM. CDR3 in amino acids: CASSLVQGNTEAFF. CDR3 sequence (DNA): TGTGCCAGCAGTTTAGTTCAGGGGAACACTGAAGCTTTCTTT.

The chain combines TRBV4-1 with TRBJ2-4; no firm D call. CDR3 length: 13 residues. Germline V CDR1 and CDR2: MGHRA, YSYEKL. V gave up 1 base and J gave up 8 bases, with 9 bases separating them. CDR3 nucleotides: TGCGCCAGCAGCCAAGGCCGGTCGGACATTCAGTACTTC. Its protein product is CASSQGRSDIQYF.

The chain couples TRBV5-1 to TRBJ2-2; tentatively, D is TRBD2 (6 bases). The length of the CDR3 is 13 residues. The V end was cut by 4 bases, the J end by 7 bases, with 11 bases between. Germline V gives CDR1 SGHRS, CDR2 YFSETQ. The CDR3 DNA reads TGCGCCAGCAGCCCTCAGGGAGGCGGGGAGCTGTTTTTT. It translates to CASSPQGGGELFF.

The J gene is TRBJ1-6, the V gene TRBV5-1, with 8 nucleotides matching TRBD1. V lost 4 bases and J lost 8; bases outside the gene matches: 11. CDR3 length: 16 amino acids. Germline values: CDR1 SGHRS, CDR2 YFSETQ. The CDR3 coding sequence is TGCGCCAGCAGCGTTCGAGGACAGGGAGGGGATTCACCCCTCCACTTT. Translation: CASSVRGQGGDSPLHF.

This clone was seen a single time. The chain combines TRBV21-1 with TRBJ1-3. TRBV21-1 is given as a pseudogene. This CDR3 has 15 amino acids. The CDR3 nucleotides read TGTGCCAGCAGCAAATCCTTCTCCCTGGGAAACACCATATATTTT. Residues: CASSKSFSLGNTIYF.

V gene TRBV5-1 combines with J gene TRBJ2-1; D may be TRBD1 (5 bases). This CDR3 is 21 amino acids long. Per germline, CDR1 SGHRS and CDR2 YFSETQ. V lost 1 base, J lost 5 bases, and 31 bases lay in between. CDR3 amino acids: CASSLPTLHRPGHSSNNEQFF. In DNA, the CDR3 is TGCGCCAGCAGCTTGCCGACCTTACACCGCCCAGGGCACAGTAGTAACAATGAGCAGTTCTTC. Full variable domain (missing parts from reference TRBV5-1 and TRBJ2-1): KAGVTQTPRYLIKTRGQQVTLSCSPISGHRSVSWYQQTPGQGLQFLFEYFSETQRNKGNFPGRFSGRQFSNSRSEMNVSTLELGDSALYLCASSLPTLHRPGHSSNNEQFFGPGTRLTVL.

The chain employs TRBV9 and TRBJ2-7, with D possibly being TRBD1 (5 bases). The CDR3 has 16 amino acids. Trimming shortened V by 4 bases and J by 2 bases, and 19 bases separated the two germline ends. CDR1 is SGDLS, CDR2 YYNGEE, per germline. CDR3 region: CASSNSVDSDTYEQYF. The DNA for the CDR3 is TGTGCCAGCAGCAACAGTGTAGACAGCGATACCTACGAGCAGTACTTC.

The chain joins TRBV6-5 to TRBJ1-3, with a possible D match to TRBD1 (6 bases). V gave up 7 bases and J gave up 0 bases, with 10 bases separating them. CDR1 is MNHEY, CDR2 SVGAGI, per germline. This CDR3 comprises 14 residues. As DNA, the CDR3 is TGTGCCAGCATGGACAGCCACTCTGGAAACACCATATATTTT. Amino acids: CASMDSHSGNTIYF.

A few counts support this clone. The V and J genes are TRBV15 and TRBJ2-7; TRBD1 matches at 9 bases. Germline CDR1 is LNHNV and CDR2 is YYDKDF (reference sequence). The trim removed 3 bases at V and 2 bases at J, leaving 8 bases unmatched. The CDR3 spans 16 residues. The CDR3 sequence is CATSSYGTGKAYEQYF. In DNA, the CDR3 is TGTGCCACCAGCAGTTACGGGACAGGGAAGGCCTACGAGCAGTACTTC.

This clone was found a few times. The J gene is TRBJ2-7, the V gene TRBV18; 12 bases match TRBD1. The CDR3 is 14 residues long. J gave up 5 bases and V 6 bases, and 5 bases lay outside the gene matches. In germline, CDR1 is KGHSH, CDR2 LQKENI. CDR3 loop: CASSRDRGRDEQYF. CDR3 nucleotide sequence: TGTGCCAGCTCCCGGGACAGGGGGCGCGACGAGCAGTACTTC.

This clone turned up a few times. V is TRBV29-1 and J is TRBJ1-6; D possibly corresponds to TRBD1 (6 bases). The CDR3 spans 14 residues. Per germline, CDR1 SQVTM and CDR2 ANQGSEA. Trimming took off 6 bases at V and 7 bases at J, with 16 bases between the two ends. The CDR3 here is CSVRGGAQNSPLHF. The CDR3, as DNA: TGCAGCGTACGAGGGGGGGCCCAAAATTCACCCCTCCACTTT.

This chain connects TRBV9 to TRBJ2-3, with unresolved D. The CDR3 sequence is 14 residues long. V gave up 0 bases and J gave up 1 base, with 6 bases separating them. Germline-derived CDR1 and CDR2 are SGDLS and YYNGEE. CDR3 sequence (DNA): TGTGCCAGCAGCGTAGGTCCCGGCACAGATACGCAGTATTTT. It yields the protein CASSVGPGTDTQYF.

V is TRBV9 and J is TRBJ1-1; 8 bases are a match to TRBD1. This CDR3 contains 18 residues. Germline values: CDR1 SGDLS, CDR2 YYNGEE. Trimming took 1 base from V and 4 from J; bases not matched to a gene: 15. This CDR3 is CASSVSDGRGLLGTEAFF. In DNA, the CDR3 is TGTGCCAGCAGCGTATCTGATGGCAGGGGGCTTCTCGGCACTGAAGCTTTCTTT. The entire variable domain, with the rest obtained from reference TRBV9 and TRBJ1-1, is as follows: DSGVTQTPKHLITATGQRVTLRCSPRSGDLSVYWYQQSLDQGLQFLIQYYNGEERAKGNILERFSAQQFPDLHSELNLSSLELGDSALYFCASSVSDGRGLLGTEAFFGQGTRLTVV.

The rearrangement uses TRBV5-4 and TRBJ2-5; D possibly corresponds to TRBD1 (5 bases). This CDR3 region has 14 residues. V was clipped by 0 bases and J by 3 bases, with 9 bases between them. Germline CDR1 SGHNT, CDR2 YYREEE (reference sequence). The CDR3 sequence is CASSLVQAKETQYF. The CDR3 DNA reads TGTGCCAGCAGCTTGGTACAGGCTAAAGAGACCCAGTACTTC.

This clone has just one count. The rearrangement uses TRBV14 and TRBJ1-6; D is unresolved. Germline V gene sequence: CDR1 SGHDN, CDR2 FVKESK. V gave up 2 bases and J gave up 10 bases, with 9 bases separating them. This CDR3 is built from 13 residues. Here the CDR3 reads CASSQTIRSPLHF. The CDR3 bases are TGTGCCAGCAGCCAAACCATCAGGTCACCCCTCCACTTT.